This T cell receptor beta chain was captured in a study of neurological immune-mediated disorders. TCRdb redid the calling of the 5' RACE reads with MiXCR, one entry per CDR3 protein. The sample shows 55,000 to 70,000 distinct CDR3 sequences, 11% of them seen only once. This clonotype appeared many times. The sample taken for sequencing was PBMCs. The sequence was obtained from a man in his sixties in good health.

CDR3 region: CASSDPGLGSKLDTQYF. The CDR3 DNA reads as TGTGCCAGCAGTGACCCGGGACTAGGTTCAAAACTGGATACGCAGTATTTT. The rearrangement links TRBV6-4 to TRBJ2-3; 8 nucleotides align to TRBD2. J lost 6 bases, V lost 2 bases, and 13 bases had no gene match. This CDR3 has 17 residues. Germline V gene data show CDR1 as MRHNA and CDR2 as SNTAGT.